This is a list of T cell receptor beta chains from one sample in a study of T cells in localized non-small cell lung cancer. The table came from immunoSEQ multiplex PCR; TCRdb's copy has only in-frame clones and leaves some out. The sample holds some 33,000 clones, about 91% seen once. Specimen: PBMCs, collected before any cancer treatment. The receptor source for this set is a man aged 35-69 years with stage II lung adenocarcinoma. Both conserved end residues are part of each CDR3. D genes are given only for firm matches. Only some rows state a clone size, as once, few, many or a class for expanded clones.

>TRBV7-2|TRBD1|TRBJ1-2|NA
CASSLPGGINYGYTF
TGTGCCAGCAGCCTCCCAGGGGGCATCAACTATGGCTACACCTTC
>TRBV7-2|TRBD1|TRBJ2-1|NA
CASSLSTGGFF
TGTGCCAGCAGCTTGTCCACAGGGGGGTTCTTC
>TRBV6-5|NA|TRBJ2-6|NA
CASSSSGANVLTF
TGTGCCAGCAGTTCGTCTGGGGCCAACGTCCTGACTTTC
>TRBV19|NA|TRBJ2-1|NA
CASSPAKGIYNEQFF
TGTGCCAGTAGTCCGGCAAAGGGGATCTACAATGAGCAGTTCTTC
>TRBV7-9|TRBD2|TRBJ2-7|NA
CASSLGSSGAYEQYF
TGTGCCAGCAGCTTAGGCTCTAGCGGAGCCTACGAGCAGTACTTC
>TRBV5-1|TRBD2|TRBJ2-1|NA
CASSSGLAGVSSYNEQFF
TGCGCCAGCAGCTCGGGACTAGCGGGAGTGTCGTCCTACAATGAGCAGTTCTTC
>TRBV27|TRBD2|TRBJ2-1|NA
CASRGLVPYNEQFF
TGTGCCAGCCGGGGACTAGTCCCCTACAATGAGCAGTTCTTC
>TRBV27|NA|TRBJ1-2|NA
CASSSYTANYGYTF
TGTGCCAGCAGTTCATACACTGCTAACTATGGCTACACCTTC
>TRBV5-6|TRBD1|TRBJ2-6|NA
CASSFGQGIEAGANVLTF
TGTGCCAGCAGCTTCGGACAGGGGATTGAAGCTGGGGCCAACGTCCTGACTTTC
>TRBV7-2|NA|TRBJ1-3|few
CASSLFAGTAGNTIYF
TGTGCCAGTTCCCTATTCGCCGGGACCGCTGGAAACACCATATATTTT
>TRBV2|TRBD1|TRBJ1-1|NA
CASSAGGDTEAFF
TGTGCCAGCAGTGCAGGGGGAGACACTGAAGCTTTCTTT
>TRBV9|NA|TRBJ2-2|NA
CASTRRRGELFF
TGTGCCAGCACAAGGAGGCGGGGGGAGCTGTTTTTT
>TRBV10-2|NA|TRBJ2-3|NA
CASSEGSLEITDTQYF
TGCGCCAGCAGTGAAGGGAGTCTCGAGATCACAGATACGCAGTATTTT
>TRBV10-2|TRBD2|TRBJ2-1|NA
CASSRSGTSAYNEQFF
TGCGCCAGCAGTCGTTCCGGGACTAGCGCCTACAATGAGCAGTTCTTC
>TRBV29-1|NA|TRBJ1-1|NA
CSVVNPTDTEAFF
TGCAGCGTCGTAAACCCCACGGACACTGAAGCTTTCTTT
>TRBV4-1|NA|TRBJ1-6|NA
CASSQQGSSSYNSPLHF
TGCGCCAGCAGCCAACAAGGGAGCAGCTCCTATAATTCACCCCTCCACTTT
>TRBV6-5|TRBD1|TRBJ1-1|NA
CASFRDRVKTEAFF
TGTGCCAGCTTCCGGGACAGGGTCAAAACTGAAGCTTTCTTT
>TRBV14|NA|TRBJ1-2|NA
CASSQPAGAGASYGYTF
TGTGCCAGCAGCCAACCCGCCGGGGCAGGGGCCTCCTATGGCTACACCTTC
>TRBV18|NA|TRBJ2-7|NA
CASSEGAISYEQYF
TGTGCCAGCTCGGAGGGCGCGATCTCCTACGAGCAGTACTTC
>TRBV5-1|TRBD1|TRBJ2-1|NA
CASGGGQGSNEQFF
TGCGCCAGCGGAGGAGGACAGGGTTCTAATGAGCAGTTCTTC
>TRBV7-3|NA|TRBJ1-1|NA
CASSSMTASEAFF
TGTGCCAGCAGCTCCATGACAGCCTCTGAAGCTTTCTTT
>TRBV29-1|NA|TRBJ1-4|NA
CSVEDEGGKEKLFF
TGCAGCGTTGAAGATGAGGGAGGGAAAGAAAAACTGTTTTTT
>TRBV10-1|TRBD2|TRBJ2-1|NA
CASSPSGRAPNEQFF
TGCGCCAGCAGTCCTAGCGGGAGGGCACCCAATGAGCAGTTCTTC
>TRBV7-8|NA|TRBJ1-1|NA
CASSLFGGAEAFF
TGTGCCAGCAGCCTTTTCGGGGGAGCCGAAGCTTTCTTT
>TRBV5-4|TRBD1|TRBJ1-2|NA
CASSQGTGGHYGYTF
TGTGCCAGCAGCCAGGGGACAGGTGGACACTATGGCTACACCTTC
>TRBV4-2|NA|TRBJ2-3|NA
CASSQALDSRGTDTQYF
TGTGCCAGCAGCCAAGCCCTGGACTCCCGGGGCACAGATACGCAGTATTTT
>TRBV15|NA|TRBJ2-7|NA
CATSRVDSSYEQYF
TGTGCCACCAGCAGAGTTGACAGCTCCTACGAGCAGTACTTC
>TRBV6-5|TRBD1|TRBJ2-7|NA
CASRRDRHEQYF
TGTGCCAGCAGGAGGGACAGACACGAGCAGTACTTC
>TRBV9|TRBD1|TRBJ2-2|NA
CASSHDLRQGAGELFF
TGTGCCAGCAGCCATGACCTACGACAGGGGGCCGGGGAGCTGTTTTTT
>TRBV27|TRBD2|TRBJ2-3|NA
CASSPRTSGTDTQYF
TGTGCCAGCAGTCCCCGGACTAGCGGCACAGATACGCAGTATTTT
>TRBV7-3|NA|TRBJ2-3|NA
CASSFRPTDTQYF
TGTGCCAGCAGCTTTAGACCCACAGATACGCAGTATTTT
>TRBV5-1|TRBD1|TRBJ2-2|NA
CASSGNRDRVIGPGELFF
TGCGCCAGCAGCGGAAACCGGGACAGGGTAATAGGGCCCGGGGAGCTGTTTTTT
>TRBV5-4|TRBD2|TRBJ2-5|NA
CASSQRLAGYQETQYF
TGTGCCAGCAGCCAACGACTAGCGGGGTACCAAGAGACCCAGTACTTC
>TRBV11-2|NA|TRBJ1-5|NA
CASSQGQVNQPQHF
TGTGCCAGCAGCCAGGGACAAGTCAATCAGCCCCAGCATTTT
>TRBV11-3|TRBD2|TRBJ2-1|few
CASRPGLAGVGEQFF
TGTGCCAGCAGGCCCGGACTAGCGGGAGTGGGGGAGCAGTTCTTC
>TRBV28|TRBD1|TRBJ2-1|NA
CASTLPTGGIDEQFF
TGTGCCAGCACCCTGCCGACAGGGGGAATCGATGAGCAGTTCTTC
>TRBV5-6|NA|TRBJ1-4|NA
CASSLWGGGKLFF
TGTGCCAGCAGCCTTTGGGGCGGGGGAAAACTGTTTTTT
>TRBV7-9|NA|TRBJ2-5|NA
CASSLLATWETQYF
TGTGCCAGCAGTCTTCTAGCGACTTGGGAGACCCAGTACTTC
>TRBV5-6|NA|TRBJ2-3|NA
CASSSPRGDTQYF
TGTGCCAGCAGCTCCCCAAGGGGGGATACGCAGTATTTT
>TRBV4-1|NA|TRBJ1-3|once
CASSHSRLAGDTIYF
TGCGCCAGCAGCCATTCTAGACTGGCCGGGGACACCATATATTTT
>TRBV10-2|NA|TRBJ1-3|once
CASSDTSRDSGNTIYF
TGCGCCAGCAGTGATACCTCCCGGGACTCTGGAAACACCATATATTTT
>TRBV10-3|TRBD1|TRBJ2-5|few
CAISSTGGREETQYF
TGTGCCATCAGTTCTACAGGGGGCCGGGAAGAGACCCAGTACTTC
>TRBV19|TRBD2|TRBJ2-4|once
CASSISPRFSGRAEKNIQYF
TGTGCCAGTAGTATAAGCCCCCGGTTTAGCGGGAGGGCCGAGAAGAACATTCAGTACTTC
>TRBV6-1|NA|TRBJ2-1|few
CASEAGEGYNEQFF
TGTGCCAGCGAGGCAGGGGAGGGCTACAATGAGCAGTTCTTC
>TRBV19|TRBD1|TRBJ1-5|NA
CASRSHRGGNQPQHF
TGTGCCAGTAGGAGCCACAGGGGAGGCAATCAGCCCCAGCATTTT
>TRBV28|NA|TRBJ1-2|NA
CASRPRVGYTF
TGTGCCAGCAGGCCGAGGGTCGGCTACACCTTC
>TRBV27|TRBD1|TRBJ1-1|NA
CASRITDRVVAEAFF
TGTGCCAGCAGAATTACGGACAGGGTGGTCGCTGAAGCTTTCTTT
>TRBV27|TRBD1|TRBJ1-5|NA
CASSRQGGSNQPQHF
TGTGCCAGCAGCCGACAGGGGGGCTCCAATCAGCCCCAGCATTTT
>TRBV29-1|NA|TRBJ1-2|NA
CSVEDQGSYGYTF
TGCAGCGTTGAAGATCAGGGGTCCTATGGCTACACCTTC
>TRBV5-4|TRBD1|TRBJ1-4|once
CASSWGTGVDEKLFF
TGTGCCAGCAGCTGGGGGACAGGGGTCGATGAAAAACTGTTTTTT
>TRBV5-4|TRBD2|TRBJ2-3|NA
CASSSGGLASYTDTQYF
TGTGCCAGCAGCTCGGGTGGACTAGCGAGTTACACAGATACGCAGTATTTT
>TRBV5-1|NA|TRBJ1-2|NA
CASSYEVLWGQNNYGYTF
TGCGCCAGCAGCTATGAGGTGTTATGGGGCCAAAATAACTATGGCTACACCTTC
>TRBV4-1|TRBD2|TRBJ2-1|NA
CASSHDLSGSIGNEQFF
TGCGCCAGCAGCCACGATCTTAGCGGGAGTATTGGCAATGAGCAGTTCTTC
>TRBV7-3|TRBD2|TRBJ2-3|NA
CASSPGLVTDTQYF
TGTGCCAGCAGCCCCGGACTAGTAACAGATACGCAGTATTTT